This T cell receptor (beta chain) was observed in a study of vaccination and CD4 T cells after COVID-19. Study overall: Samples after vaccination came a median approximately 66 days past dose two, ranging 14 to 241. Spike peptides, overlapping and drawn from SARS-CoV-2, HCoV-NL63, HCoV-OC43 and HCoV-229E, were used to stimulate cells.

Treatment given: approximately 11-day PBMC culture with coronavirus spike peptide pools or control peptides (ViraFEST assay). Note on this clonotype: What it binds is unknown.

Germline CDR1 is MNHNS and CDR2 is SASEGT. The CDR3 spans 16 residues. With 1 base clipped from V and 7 bases from J, the junction kept 10 bases outside the gene matches. Sequencing of the DNA from cultured CD4+ T cells was carried out with the Oncomine TCR Beta short-read assay. TCRdb independently ran MiXCR on the PCR reads; one entry per CDR3 protein. Counted here are around 20,000 distinct CDR3 sequences, just under 45% occurring once; the ten biggest clones make up approximately 15%. The sequenced sample was CD4+ T cells from blood, cultured in vitro. The chain is built from TRBV6-1 and TRBJ1-5; 7 bases are shared with TRBD1. The receptor was isolated from a human donor who had recovered from COVID-19. The CDR3 DNA is TGTGCCAGCAGTGAAGGTGGAAGGGGGCAGGGGCAGCCCCAGCATTTT. Translated, it gives CASSEGGRGQGQPQHF.